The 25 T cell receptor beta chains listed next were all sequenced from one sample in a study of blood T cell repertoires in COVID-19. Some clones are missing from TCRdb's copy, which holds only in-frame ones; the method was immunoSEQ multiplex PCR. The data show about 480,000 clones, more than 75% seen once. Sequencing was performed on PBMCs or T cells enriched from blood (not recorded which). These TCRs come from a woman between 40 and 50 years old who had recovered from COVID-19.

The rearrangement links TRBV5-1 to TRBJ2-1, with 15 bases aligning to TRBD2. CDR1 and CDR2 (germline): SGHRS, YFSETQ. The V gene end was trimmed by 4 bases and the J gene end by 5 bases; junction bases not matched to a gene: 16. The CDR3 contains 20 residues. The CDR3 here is CASSAGLAGGWDRRDNEQFF. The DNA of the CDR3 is TGCGCCAGCAGCGCGGGACTAGCGGGAGGTTGGGACAGAAGGGACAATGAGCAGTTCTTC.

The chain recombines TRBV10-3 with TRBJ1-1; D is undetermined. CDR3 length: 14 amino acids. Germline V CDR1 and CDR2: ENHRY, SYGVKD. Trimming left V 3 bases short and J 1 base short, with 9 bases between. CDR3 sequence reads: CAISDLTANTEAFF. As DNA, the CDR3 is TGTGCCATCAGTGATCTCACAGCGAACACTGAAGCTTTCTTT.

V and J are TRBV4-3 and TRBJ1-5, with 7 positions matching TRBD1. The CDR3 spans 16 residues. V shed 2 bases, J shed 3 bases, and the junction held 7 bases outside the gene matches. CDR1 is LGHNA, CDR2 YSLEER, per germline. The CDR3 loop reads CASSQHLGQTNQPQHF. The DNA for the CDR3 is TGCGCCAGCAGCCAACACCTGGGACAGACCAATCAGCCCCAGCATTTT.

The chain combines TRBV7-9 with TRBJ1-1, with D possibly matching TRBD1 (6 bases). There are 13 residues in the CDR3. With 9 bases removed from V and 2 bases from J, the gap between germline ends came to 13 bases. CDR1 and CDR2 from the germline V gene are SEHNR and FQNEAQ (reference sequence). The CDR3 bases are TGTGCCAGTCATAGGACAGTAAACACTGAAGCTTTCTTT. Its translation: CASHRTVNTEAFF.

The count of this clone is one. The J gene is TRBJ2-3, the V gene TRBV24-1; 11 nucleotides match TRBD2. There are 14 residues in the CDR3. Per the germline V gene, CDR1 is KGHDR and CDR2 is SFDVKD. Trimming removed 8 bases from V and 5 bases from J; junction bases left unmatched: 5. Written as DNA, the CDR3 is TGTGCCACCAAGGGACTAGCGGAGCAAGATACGCAGTATTTT. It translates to CATKGLAEQDTQYF.

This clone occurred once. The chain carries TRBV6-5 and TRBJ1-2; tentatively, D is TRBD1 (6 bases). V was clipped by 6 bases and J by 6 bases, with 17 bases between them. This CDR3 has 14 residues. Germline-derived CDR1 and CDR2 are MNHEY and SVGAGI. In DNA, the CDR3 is TGTGCCAGCAGCCCCCGTACAGGGAACCATGGCTACACCTTC. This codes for CASSPRTGNHGYTF.

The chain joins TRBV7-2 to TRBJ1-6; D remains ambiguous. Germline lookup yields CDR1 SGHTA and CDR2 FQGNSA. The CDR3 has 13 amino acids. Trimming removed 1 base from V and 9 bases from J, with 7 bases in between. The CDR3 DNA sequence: TGTGCCAGCAGCTTAGGTGGGAGTTCACCCCTCCACTTT. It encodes CASSLGGSSPLHF.

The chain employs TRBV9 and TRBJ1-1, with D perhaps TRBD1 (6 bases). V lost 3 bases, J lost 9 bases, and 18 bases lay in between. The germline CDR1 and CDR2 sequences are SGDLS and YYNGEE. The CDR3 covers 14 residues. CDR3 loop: CASSEKGGRGKAFF. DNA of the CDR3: TGTGCCAGCAGCGAAAAGGGGGGGAGAGGTAAAGCTTTCTTT.

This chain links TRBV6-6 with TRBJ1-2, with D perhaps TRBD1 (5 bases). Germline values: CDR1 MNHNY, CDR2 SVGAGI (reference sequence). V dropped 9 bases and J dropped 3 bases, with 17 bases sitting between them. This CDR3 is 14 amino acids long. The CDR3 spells CASSAGRQYYGYTF. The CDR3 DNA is TGTGCCAGTTCCGCCGGGAGACAGTACTATGGCTACACCTTC.

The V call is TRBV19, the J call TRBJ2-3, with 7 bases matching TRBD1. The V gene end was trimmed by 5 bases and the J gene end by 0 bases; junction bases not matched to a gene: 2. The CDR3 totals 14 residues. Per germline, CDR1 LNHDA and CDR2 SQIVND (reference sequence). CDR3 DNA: TGTGCCAGTAGTCCCAGGGGGAGCACAGATACGCAGTATTTT. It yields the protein CASSPRGSTDTQYF.

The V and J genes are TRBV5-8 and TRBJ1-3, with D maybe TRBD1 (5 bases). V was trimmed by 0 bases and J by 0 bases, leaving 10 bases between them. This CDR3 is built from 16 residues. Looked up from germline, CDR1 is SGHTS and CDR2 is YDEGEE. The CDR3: CASSLAPGGSGNTIYF. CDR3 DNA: TGTGCCAGCAGCTTGGCCCCGGGGGGCTCTGGAAACACCATATATTTT.

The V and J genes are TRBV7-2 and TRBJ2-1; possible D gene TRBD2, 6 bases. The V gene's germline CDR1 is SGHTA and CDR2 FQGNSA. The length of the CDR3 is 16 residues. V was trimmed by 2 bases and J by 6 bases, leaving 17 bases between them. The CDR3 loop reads CASSLLGRGGTNEQFF. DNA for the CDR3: TGTGCCAGCAGCTTATTAGGTAGAGGAGGGACCAATGAGCAGTTCTTC.

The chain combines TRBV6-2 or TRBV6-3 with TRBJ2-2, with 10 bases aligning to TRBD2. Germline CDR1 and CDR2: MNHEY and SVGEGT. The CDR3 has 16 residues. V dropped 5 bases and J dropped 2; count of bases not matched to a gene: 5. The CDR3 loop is CASSLSGRYNTGELFF. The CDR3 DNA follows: TGTGCCAGCAGTCTTAGCGGGAGGTATAACACCGGGGAGCTGTTTTTT.

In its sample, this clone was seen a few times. The CDR3 region is CASSQLQALVYNEQFF. Here the CDR3 DNA reads TGTGCCAGCAGCCAACTGCAGGCCCTTGTCTACAATGAGCAGTTCTTC. The V gene is TRBV7-9, the J gene TRBJ2-1; D is unresolved. The ends were cut back, 5 bases at V and 3 bases at J, with 17 bases in the middle. The CDR3 loop spans 16 amino acids. Germline CDR1 reads SEHNR; CDR2 reads FQNEAQ (reference sequence). The full variable domain, its missing parts supplied by reference TRBV7-9 and TRBJ2-1, is DTGVSQNPRHKITKRGQNVTFRCDPISEHNRLYWYRQTLGQGPEFLTYFQNEAQLEKSRLLSDRFSAERPKGSFSTLEIQRTEQGDSAMYLCASSQLQALVYNEQFFGPGTRLTVL.

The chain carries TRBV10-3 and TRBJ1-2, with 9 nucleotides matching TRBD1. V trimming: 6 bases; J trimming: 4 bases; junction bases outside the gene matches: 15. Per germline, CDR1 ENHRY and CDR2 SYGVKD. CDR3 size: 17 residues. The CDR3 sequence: CAISADQGQGHGYGYTF. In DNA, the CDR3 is TGTGCCATCAGCGCCGACCAGGGACAGGGCCACGGCTATGGCTACACCTTC.

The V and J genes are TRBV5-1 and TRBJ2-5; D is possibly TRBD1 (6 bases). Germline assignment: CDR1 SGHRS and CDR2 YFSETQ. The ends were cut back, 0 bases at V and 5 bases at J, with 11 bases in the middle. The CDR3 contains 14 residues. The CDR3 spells CASSLGQEWETQYF. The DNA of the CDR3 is TGCGCCAGCAGCTTGGGACAGGAGTGGGAGACCCAGTACTTC.

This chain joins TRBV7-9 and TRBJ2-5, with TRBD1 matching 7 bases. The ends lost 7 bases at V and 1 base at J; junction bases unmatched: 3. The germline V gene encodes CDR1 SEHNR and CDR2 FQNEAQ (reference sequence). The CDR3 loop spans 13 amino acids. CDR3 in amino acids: CASTDRSQETQYF. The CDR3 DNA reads TGTGCCAGCACGGACAGGAGCCAAGAGACCCAGTACTTC. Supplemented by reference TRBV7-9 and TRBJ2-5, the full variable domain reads DTGVSQNPRHKITKRGQNVTFRCDPISEHNRLYWYRQTLGQGPEFLTYFQNEAQLEKSRLLSDRFSAERPKGSFSTLEIQRTEQGDSAMYLCASTDRSQETQYFGPGTRLLVL.

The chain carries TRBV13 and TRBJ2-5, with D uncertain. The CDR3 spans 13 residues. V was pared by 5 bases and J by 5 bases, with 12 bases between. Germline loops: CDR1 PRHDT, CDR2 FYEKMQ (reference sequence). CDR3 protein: CASSPITRETQYF. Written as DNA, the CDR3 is TGTGCCAGCAGCCCCATAACGAGGGAGACCCAGTACTTC.

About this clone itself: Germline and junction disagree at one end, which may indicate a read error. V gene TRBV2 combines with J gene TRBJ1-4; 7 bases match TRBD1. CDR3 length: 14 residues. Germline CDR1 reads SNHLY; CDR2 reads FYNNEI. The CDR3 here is CASSDEATGEGTDF. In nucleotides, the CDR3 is TGTGCCAGCAGCGATGAAGCTACAGGGGAAGGCACCGACTTT.

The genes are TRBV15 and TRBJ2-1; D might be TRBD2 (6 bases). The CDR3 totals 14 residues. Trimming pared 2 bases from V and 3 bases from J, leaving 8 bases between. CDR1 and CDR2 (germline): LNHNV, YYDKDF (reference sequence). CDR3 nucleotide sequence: TGTGCCACCAGCAGATCGACTAGCTACAATGAGCAGTTCTTC. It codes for CATSRSTSYNEQFF.

In nucleotides, the CDR3 is TGCGCCAGCAGCCAAGAACTGACTAGCGGGATAAACACCGGGGAGCTGTTTTTT. Protein product: CASSQELTSGINTGELFF. The chain couples TRBV4-3 to TRBJ2-2; 11 bases fit TRBD2. Germline CDR1 is LGHNA and CDR2 is YSLEER. V was pared by 0 bases and J by 2 bases, with 5 bases of the junction left unmatched. The CDR3 extends over 18 amino acids.

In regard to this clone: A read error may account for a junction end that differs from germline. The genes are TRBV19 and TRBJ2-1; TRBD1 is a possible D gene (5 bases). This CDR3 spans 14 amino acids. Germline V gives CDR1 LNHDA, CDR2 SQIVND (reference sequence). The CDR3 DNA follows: TGTGCCAGTAGTTCAAGGGGCTCCTACCATGAGCAGTTCTTC. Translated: CASSSRGSYHEQFF.

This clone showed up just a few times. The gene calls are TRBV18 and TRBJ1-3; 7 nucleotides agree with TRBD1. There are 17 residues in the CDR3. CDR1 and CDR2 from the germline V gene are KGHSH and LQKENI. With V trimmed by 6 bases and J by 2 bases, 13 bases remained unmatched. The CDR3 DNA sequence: TGTGCCAGCTCCCAATCCCCCCTGACAGGGACTGGAAACACCATATATTTT. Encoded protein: CASSQSPLTGTGNTIYF.

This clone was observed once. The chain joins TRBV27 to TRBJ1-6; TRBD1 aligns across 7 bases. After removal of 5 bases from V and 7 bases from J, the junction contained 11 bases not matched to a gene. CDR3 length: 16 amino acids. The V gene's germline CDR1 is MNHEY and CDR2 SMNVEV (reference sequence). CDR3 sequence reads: CASSLYRDSPNSPLHF. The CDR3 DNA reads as TGTGCCAGCAGTCTTTACCGGGACAGCCCCAATTCACCCCTCCACTTT.

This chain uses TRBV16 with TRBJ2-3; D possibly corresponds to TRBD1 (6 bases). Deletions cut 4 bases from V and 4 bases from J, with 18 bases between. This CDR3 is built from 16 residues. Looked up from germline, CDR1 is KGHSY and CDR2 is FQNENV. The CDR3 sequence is CASSPRTVVASDTQYF. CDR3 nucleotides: TGTGCCAGCAGCCCCAGGACAGTTGTAGCGTCAGATACGCAGTATTTT. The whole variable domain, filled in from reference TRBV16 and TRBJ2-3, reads GEEVAQTPKHLVRGEGQKAKLYCAPIKGHSYVFWYQQVLKNEFKFLISFQNENVFDETGMPKERFSAKCLPNSPCSLEIQATKLEDSAVYFCASSPRTVVASDTQYFGPGTRLTVL.